Below, one T cell receptor beta chain is given with its context. Its antigen is not known. Looked up from germline, CDR1 is SGHVS and CDR2 is FQNEAQ. This CDR3 contains 17 residues. V gave up 3 bases and J gave up 1 base; unmatched junction bases: 8. This record belongs to a study of cytomegalovirus exposure and HLA in healthy donors. Study conclusions and caveats: A later analysis, which compared TCR beta chains of equal frequency, found the HLA-associated ones more clonally expanded.

PCR primers comprised 60 Vbeta and 13 Jbeta primers. Clones were sequenced by immunoSEQ multiplex PCR, and TCRdb holds only the in-frame ones, with some missing. Seen here are over 130,000 clones, 70% to 90% observed once, and the top ten hold roughly 0.5%. The clonotype originates from a middle-aged woman in good health and CMV-seronegative. The source material was PBMCs. The V and J genes are TRBV7-8 and TRBJ1-1; 10 bases are a match to TRBD1. For the CDR3, the DNA is TGTGCCAGCAGCTTCCTAGGGACAGGGGTTACGAACACTGAAGCTTTCTTT. Encoded protein: CASSFLGTGVTNTEAFF.